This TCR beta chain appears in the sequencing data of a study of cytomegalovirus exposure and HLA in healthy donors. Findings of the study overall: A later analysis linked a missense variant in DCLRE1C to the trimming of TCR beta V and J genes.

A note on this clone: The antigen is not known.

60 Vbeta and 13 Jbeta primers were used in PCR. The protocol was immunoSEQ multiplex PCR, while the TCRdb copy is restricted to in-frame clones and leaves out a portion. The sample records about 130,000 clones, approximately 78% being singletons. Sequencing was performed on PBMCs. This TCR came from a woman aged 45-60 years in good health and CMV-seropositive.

The CDR3 here is CASSPPGDANTGELFF. The CDR3 DNA is TGTGCCAGCAGCCCGCCGGGGGACGCGAACACCGGGGAGCTGTTTTTT. The chain has TRBV5-5 and TRBJ2-2; possibly TRBD2 for D (6 bases). The CDR3 length is 16 residues. Trimming left V 4 bases short and J 0 bases short, with 13 bases between. Germline assignment: CDR1 SGHKS and CDR2 YYEKEE (reference sequence).